The present entry profiles one T cell receptor (beta chain) with its context. The entry originates in a study of blood T cell repertoires in COVID-19. The CDR3 has 15 residues. CDR1 is SNHLY, CDR2 FYNNEI, per germline. The V end lost 2 bases, the J end lost 2 bases, and 9 bases lay between the germline ends. TCRdb keeps only in-frame clones here, not all; method: immunoSEQ multiplex PCR. The data contain 260,000 or so clones, 83% of them singletons. The rearrangement joins TRBV2 to TRBJ1-4; no reliable D call. The sequencing input was PBMCs or T cells enriched from blood (not recorded which). The TCR comes from a woman aged 40 to 55 who had been exposed to COVID-19. CDR3 bases: TGTGCCAGCAGTGAATGGGCAGACACTAATGAAAAACTGTTTTTT. It yields the protein CASSEWADTNEKLFF.